A selection of T cell receptor beta chains follows, all from one sample in a study of monozygotic twins with inflammatory bowel disease. One entry per CDR3 protein, without DNA, is what TCRdb gives after re-calling the 5' RACE reads. Its table lists 300,000 to 450,000 distinct CDR3 sequences. What was sequenced was blood. All receptors come from a human donor with ulcerative colitis or Crohn's disease, or a healthy co-twin of an affected twin (not recorded which). Both conserved end residues are part of each CDR3.

TRBJ1-1,TRBV2,CASKGARGRTEAFF
TRBJ2-7,TRBV9,CASSETPGRAYEQYF
TRBJ2-7,TRBV9,CASSVGTETYEQYF
TRBJ2-7,TRBV25-1,CASSDPGHYEQYF
TRBJ2-3,TRBV5-1,CASSPGYSSTDTQYF
TRBJ2-2,TRBV9,CASSPRTGPTGELFF
TRBJ2-7,TRBV5-6,CASSSGNNVGEQYF
TRBJ2-7,TRBV7-2,CASSFGAYSYEQYF
TRBJ2-5,TRBV5-4,CASSLPGLAGVETQYF
TRBJ1-1,TRBV28,CASSLELGARTEAFF
TRBJ2-5,TRBV20-1,CSARPRGSYQETQYF
TRBJ2-5,TRBV4-1,CASSQGHTGLGETQYF
TRBJ2-3,TRBV20-1,CSARGRRSAGGDTQYF
TRBJ1-5,TRBV20-1,CSAIAHEGLKPQHF
TRBJ1-2,TRBV6-1,CASRTGTAQNYGYTF
TRBJ2-7,TRBV6-2/TRBV6-3,CASSYGGGRSSYEQYF
TRBJ2-7,TRBV20-1,CSAPTRGNYEQYF
TRBJ2-5,TRBV20-1,CSARDQIQETQYF
TRBJ2-5,TRBV5-1,CASSLSGQTQETQYF
TRBJ2-3,TRBV7-8,CASSSALSSGGGTDTQYF
TRBJ2-3,TRBV4-3,CASSQDRAGGPTDTQYF
TRBJ2-1,TRBV5-4,CASSLDLAGGANEQFF
TRBJ2-2,TRBV24-1,CATSDGAGPKGELFF
TRBJ1-1,TRBV5-1,CASSIRTGLNTEAFF
TRBJ1-5,TRBV18,CAGSLWEGNQPQHF
TRBJ2-5,TRBV5-1,CASVTGDRGPETQYF
TRBJ2-5,TRBV25-1,CASSGNGRDQYF
TRBJ2-2,TRBV18,CASSPSPVSGGTGELFF
TRBJ2-1,TRBV7-6,CASSLTTSGGAGEQFF
TRBJ1-1,TRBV6-1,CASSPDRRQTKAFF
TRBJ2-2,TRBV6-2/TRBV6-3,CASSYYGPNTGELFF
TRBJ2-7,TRBV5-1,CASSRPNRTGDEYEQYF
TRBJ1-2,TRBV9,CASSVGATGGYGYTF
TRBJ2-7,TRBV20-1,CSAKTQGSSYEQYF
TRBJ2-2,TRBV6-1,CASSPDRGYTGELFF
TRBJ2-7,TRBV6-2/TRBV6-3,CASRPGGSTYEQYF
TRBJ1-1,TRBV6-5,CASSYSNHWGVADTEAFF
TRBJ2-7,TRBV6-2/TRBV6-3,CASIDRALRSYEQYF